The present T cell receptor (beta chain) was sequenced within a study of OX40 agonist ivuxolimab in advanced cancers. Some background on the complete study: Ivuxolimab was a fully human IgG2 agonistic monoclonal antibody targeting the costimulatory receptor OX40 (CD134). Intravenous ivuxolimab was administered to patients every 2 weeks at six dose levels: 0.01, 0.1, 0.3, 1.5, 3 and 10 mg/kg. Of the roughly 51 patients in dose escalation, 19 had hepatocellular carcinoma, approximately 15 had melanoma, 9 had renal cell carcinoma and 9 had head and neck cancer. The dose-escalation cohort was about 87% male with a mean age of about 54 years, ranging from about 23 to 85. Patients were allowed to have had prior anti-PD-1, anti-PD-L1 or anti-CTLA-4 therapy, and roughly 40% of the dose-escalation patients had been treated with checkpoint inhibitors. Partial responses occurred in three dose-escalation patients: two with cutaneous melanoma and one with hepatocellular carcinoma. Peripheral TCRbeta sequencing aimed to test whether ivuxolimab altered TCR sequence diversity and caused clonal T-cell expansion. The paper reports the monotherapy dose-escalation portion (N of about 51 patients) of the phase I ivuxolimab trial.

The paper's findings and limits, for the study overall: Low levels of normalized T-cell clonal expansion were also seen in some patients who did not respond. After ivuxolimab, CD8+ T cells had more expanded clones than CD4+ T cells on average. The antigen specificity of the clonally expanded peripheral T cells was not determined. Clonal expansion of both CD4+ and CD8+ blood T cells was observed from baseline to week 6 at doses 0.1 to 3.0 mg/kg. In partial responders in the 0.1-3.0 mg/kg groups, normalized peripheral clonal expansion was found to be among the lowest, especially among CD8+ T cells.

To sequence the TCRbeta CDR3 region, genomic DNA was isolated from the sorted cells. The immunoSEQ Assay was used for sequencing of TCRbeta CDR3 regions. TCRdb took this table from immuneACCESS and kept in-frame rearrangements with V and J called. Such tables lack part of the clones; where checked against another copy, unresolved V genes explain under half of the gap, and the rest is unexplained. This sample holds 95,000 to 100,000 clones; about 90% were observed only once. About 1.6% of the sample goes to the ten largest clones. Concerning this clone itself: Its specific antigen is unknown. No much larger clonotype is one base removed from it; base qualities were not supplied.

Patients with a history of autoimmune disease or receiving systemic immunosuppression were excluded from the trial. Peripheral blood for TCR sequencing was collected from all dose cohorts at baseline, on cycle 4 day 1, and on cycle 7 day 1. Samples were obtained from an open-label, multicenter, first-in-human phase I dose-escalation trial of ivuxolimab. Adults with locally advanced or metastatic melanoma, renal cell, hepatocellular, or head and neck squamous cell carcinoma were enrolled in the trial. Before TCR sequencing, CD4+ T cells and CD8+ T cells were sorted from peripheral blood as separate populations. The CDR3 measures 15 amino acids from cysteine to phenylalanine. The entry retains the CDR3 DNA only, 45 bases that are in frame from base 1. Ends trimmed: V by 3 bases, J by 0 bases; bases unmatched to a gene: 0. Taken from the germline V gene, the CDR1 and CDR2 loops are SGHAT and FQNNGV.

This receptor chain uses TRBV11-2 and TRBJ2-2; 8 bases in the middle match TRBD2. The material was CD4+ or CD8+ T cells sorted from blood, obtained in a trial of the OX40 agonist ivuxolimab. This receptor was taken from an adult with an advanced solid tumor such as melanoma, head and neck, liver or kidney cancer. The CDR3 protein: CASSFSGTNTGELFF. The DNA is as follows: TGTGCCAGCAGCTTTAGCGGGACGAACACCGGGGAGCTGTTTTTT.